These T cell receptor beta chains were read from a single sample in a study of blood T cell repertoires in COVID-19. Clones were sequenced by immunoSEQ multiplex PCR, and TCRdb holds only the in-frame ones, with some missing. Among about 260,000 clones, roughly 84% were seen once, and the ten largest hold 1.5%. Sequencing was performed on peripheral blood. The receptor set was obtained from a woman in her 40s who had recovered from COVID-19. Both conserved end residues are part of each CDR3. A D gene is named only where the DNA matches it firmly. Some rows have no size entry. The others give once, few or many, or a class for an expanded clone.

d_call | j_call | clone_size | v_call | cdr3_nt | cdr3_aa
TRBD1 | TRBJ1-5 | NA | TRBV12-3/TRBV12-4 | TGTGCCAGCAGACGGACAGGGGGCCAGCCCCAGCATTTT | CASRRTGGQPQHF
NA | TRBJ1-1 | NA | TRBV13 | TGTGCCAGCAGCCGGGAGATAAGAGGGACTGAAGCTTTCTTT | CASSREIRGTEAFF
NA | TRBJ2-7 | once | TRBV28 | TGTGCCAGCAATCCCTGGGCAGCCGAACTCTACGAGCAGTACTTC | CASNPWAAELYEQYF
NA | TRBJ1-2 | NA | TRBV7-9 | TGTGCCAGCAGTTATGGGCTGAGCCAGGGCTACACCTTC | CASSYGLSQGYTF
NA | TRBJ1-1 | few | TRBV3-1/TRBV3-2 | TGTGCCAGCAGCCGAGACAGTATGAACACTGAAGCTTTCTTT | CASSRDSMNTEAFF
TRBD2 | TRBJ2-5 | NA | TRBV15 | TGTGCCACCAGCGCATGGGGGGGGAGTGTGGAGACCCAGTACTTC | CATSAWGGSVETQYF
NA | TRBJ2-3 | NA | TRBV7-3 | TGTGCCAGCAGCCCATGGGGACAAACAGATACGCAGTATTTT | CASSPWGQTDTQYF
NA | TRBJ2-2 | once | TRBV24-1 | TGTGCCACCAGTGGTTCGGGAGGGGAGCTGTTTTTT | CATSGSGGELFF
TRBD1 | TRBJ1-6 | NA | TRBV2 | TGTGCCAGCAGAGGCCGTTCAGGGGGCAATTCACCCCTCCACTTT | CASRGRSGGNSPLHF
NA | TRBJ1-4 | NA | TRBV11-3 | TGTGCCAGCAGCTTATCGGCAGGAAATGAAAAACTGTTTTTT | CASSLSAGNEKLFF
TRBD1 | TRBJ2-7 | NA | TRBV5-1 | TGCGCCAGCAGCAAGGACAGGGGGCGGGACGAGCAGTACTTC | CASSKDRGRDEQYF
TRBD2 | TRBJ2-3 | NA | TRBV5-1 | TGCGCCAGCAGCTCCGGGACTAGCGGGGGGTTAAACACAGATACGCAGTATTTT | CASSSGTSGGLNTDTQYF
TRBD1 | TRBJ2-5 | NA | TRBV28 | TGTGCCAGCAGTTTCAAAAGGGGGACAGGGGGCCTTGAGACCCAGTACTTC | CASSFKRGTGGLETQYF
TRBD1 | TRBJ2-7 | NA | TRBV7-9 | TGTGCCAGCAGCCCAGGACAGGGCTACGAGCAGTACTTC | CASSPGQGYEQYF
NA | TRBJ1-2 | NA | TRBV5-1 | TGCGCCAGCAGCTTGGTCGCGAGGGTCTATGGCTACACCTTC | CASSLVARVYGYTF
TRBD1 | TRBJ2-7 | NA | TRBV7-8 | TGTGCCAGCAGCTCACAAGGGACAGCGTCCTACGAGCAGTACTTC | CASSSQGTASYEQYF
NA | TRBJ1-4 | NA | TRBV28 | TGTGCCAGCAGTTTATGGCGGGGTGAAGGAAATGAAAAACTGTTTTTT | CASSLWRGEGNEKLFF
NA | TRBJ1-5 | NA | TRBV11-3 | TGTGCCAGCAGCTTAGAGCCAGGCAACCCCCCTAAAAATCAGCCCCAGCATTTT | CASSLEPGNPPKNQPQHF
NA | TRBJ2-5 | NA | TRBV10-2 | TGCGCCAGCACCTGGGGCCGGCAAGAGACCCAGTACTTC | CASTWGRQETQYF
TRBD1 | TRBJ1-1 | NA | TRBV6-5 | TGTGCCAGCAGTTTCGACAGGGGGAGCACTGAAGCTTTCTTT | CASSFDRGSTEAFF
TRBD2 | TRBJ2-7 | once | TRBV28 | TGTGCCAGCGGCTATAGCGGGGCTAGCTCCTACGAGCAGTACTTC | CASGYSGASSYEQYF
NA | TRBJ2-1 | NA | TRBV5-1 | TGCGCCAGCAGCTTGGTAGGGGGCTACAATGAGCAGTTCTTC | CASSLVGGYNEQFF
TRBD2 | TRBJ2-3 | NA | TRBV5-5 | TGTGCCAGCAGCTTACTAGCGGGGGGGTCCACAGATACGCAGTATTTT | CASSLLAGGSTDTQYF
TRBD2 | TRBJ2-7 | NA | TRBV28 | TGTGCCAGCAGTTTCCCTGACGGGAGGGGCCGGCAGTACTTC | CASSFPDGRGRQYF
NA | TRBJ1-1 | NA | TRBV3-1/TRBV3-2 | TGTGCCAGCAGCCAACAGGAGAACACTGAAGCTTTCTTT | CASSQQENTEAFF
TRBD1 | TRBJ2-7 | NA | TRBV28 | TGTGCCAGCAGTTTTCAGGGACAGCAAGAATTCCACGAGCAGTACTTC | CASSFQGQQEFHEQYF
TRBD1 | TRBJ1-1 | few | TRBV5-6 | TGTGCCAGCAGGCAAAGGGGGCCCCAGAACACTGAAGCTTTCTTT | CASRQRGPQNTEAFF
NA | TRBJ2-5 | NA | TRBV20-1 | TGCAGTGCTAGTAGGATCGCGGGGTCTAACCAAGAGACCCAGTACTTC | CSASRIAGSNQETQYF
TRBD2 | TRBJ2-3 | NA | TRBV5-4 | TGTGCCAGCAGCTTGACTAGCGGGGGTGACACAGATACGCAGTATTTT | CASSLTSGGDTDTQYF
NA | TRBJ2-7 | NA | TRBV12-3/TRBV12-4 | TGTGCCAGCAGTTCCGTACGGGGTTCCGAGCAGTACTTC | CASSSVRGSEQYF
TRBD1 | TRBJ2-7 | once | TRBV5-1 | TGCGCCAGCAGCAAGGGACAGGGGGACGAGCAGTACTTC | CASSKGQGDEQYF
NA | TRBJ2-7 | few | TRBV6-1 | TGTGCCAGCAGTGAAGCCTACTGGTACGAGCAGTACTTC | CASSEAYWYEQYF
NA | TRBJ2-1 | few | TRBV5-1 | TGCGCCAGCAGCCCCGTAGGGGAAGAGCAGTTCTTC | CASSPVGEEQFF
TRBD1 | TRBJ1-3 | NA | TRBV5-6 | TGTGCCAGCAGCCCTTGGGACAGCTCTGGAAACACCATATATTTT | CASSPWDSSGNTIYF
NA | TRBJ1-1 | few | TRBV18 | TGTGCCAGCTCACCACCGGGTTTACAGGGTTACACTGAAGCTTTCTTT | CASSPPGLQGYTEAFF
TRBD1 | TRBJ1-5 | NA | TRBV19 | TGTGCCAGCCAAGCGGGCAGGGGGCTTTGGCAGCCCCAGCATTTT | CASQAGRGLWQPQHF
TRBD1 | TRBJ2-3 | NA | TRBV6-4 | TGTGCCAGCAGTGACGGCATTACCGGGACAGGGGGGCGGACAGATACGCAGTATTTT | CASSDGITGTGGRTDTQYF